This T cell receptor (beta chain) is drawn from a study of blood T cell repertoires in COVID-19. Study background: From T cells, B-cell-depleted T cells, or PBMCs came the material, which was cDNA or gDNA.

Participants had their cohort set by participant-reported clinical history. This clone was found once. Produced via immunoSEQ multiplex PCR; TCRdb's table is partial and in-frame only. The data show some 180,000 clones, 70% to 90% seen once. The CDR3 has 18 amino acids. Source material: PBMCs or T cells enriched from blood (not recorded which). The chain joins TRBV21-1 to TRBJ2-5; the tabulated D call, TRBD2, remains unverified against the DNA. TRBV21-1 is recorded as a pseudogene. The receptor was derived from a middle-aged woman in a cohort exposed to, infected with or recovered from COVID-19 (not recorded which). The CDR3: CASSELAGEWGYQETQYF. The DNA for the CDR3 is TGTGCCAGCAGCGAACTAGCGGGAGAGTGGGGGTACCAAGAGACCCAGTACTTC.